A single sample gave rise to the 5 T cell receptor beta chains below, sequenced in a study of technical replicates of blood from a handful of donors. Clones were read by immunoSEQ multiplex PCR, and TCRdb kept only the in-frame ones, dropping some. The sample carries tens of thousands of clones, around 94% recorded once. Input material: T cells isolated from PBMCs. The receptors were gathered from a human donor in good health.

V and J are TRBV9 and TRBJ2-3; possible D gene TRBD2, 6 bases. The CDR3 runs 16 residues. Trimming took off 4 bases at V and 1 base at J, with 16 bases between the two ends. Germline V gives CDR1 SGDLS, CDR2 YYNGEE. CDR3 loop: CASSLSGVAGTDTQYF. DNA for the CDR3: TGTGCCAGCAGCCTCTCTGGGGTAGCGGGCACAGATACGCAGTATTTT.

The rearrangement uses TRBV5-4 and TRBJ1-5; the match to TRBD1 covers 9 bases. The junction had 6 bases not matched to a gene; V was cut back by 3 bases and J by 2 bases. CDR1 is SGHNT, CDR2 YYREEE, per germline (reference sequence). The CDR3 contains 16 residues. This CDR3 reads CASSSFWDRGNQPQHF. The DNA of the CDR3 is TGTGCCAGCAGCTCTTTTTGGGACAGGGGCAATCAGCCCCAGCATTTT.

The rearrangement links TRBV7-3 to TRBJ2-5, with a weak D call TRBD2 (5 bases). V lost 5 bases and J lost 2, with 9 bases in between. The CDR3 is 13 residues long. Germline CDR1 and CDR2: SGHTA and FQGTGA. For the CDR3, the DNA is TGTGCCAGCAGCCGGGGATCGCAAGAGACCCAGTACTTC. The encoded protein is CASSRGSQETQYF.

V is TRBV6-1 and J is TRBJ2-7, with 9 bases lining up with TRBD1. The CDR3 consists of 15 residues. In germline, CDR1 is MNHNS, CDR2 SASEGT. Unmatched junction bases numbered 6, after V lost 3 bases and J lost 3 bases. The DNA of the CDR3 is TGTGCCAGCAGTGAGGGACAGGGCTTAAACTACGAGCAGTACTTC. Protein sequence: CASSEGQGLNYEQYF.

J is TRBJ1-1 and V is TRBV6-5, with 7 bases aligning to TRBD1. The CDR3 is 13 residues long. Losses at the gene ends were 0 bases for V and 10 bases for J; bases not matched to a gene: 5. CDR1 is MNHEY and CDR2 is SVGAGI in the germline V gene. CDR3 in DNA: TGTGCCAGCAGTTACTCTAGTACAGGGGTAGCTTTCTTT. It translates to CASSYSSTGVAFF.